A selection of T cell receptor beta chains follows, all from one sample in a study of cytomegalovirus exposure and HLA in healthy donors. The table came from immunoSEQ multiplex PCR; TCRdb's copy has only in-frame clones and leaves some out. The table lists 130,000 to 150,000 clones, roughly 87% of them singletons. Sample: PBMCs. Receptors were obtained from a man aged 18 to 30 in good health and CMV-seropositive. CDR3s include the opening cysteine and the closing phenylalanine or tryptophan. A D gene is named only where the DNA matches it firmly.

V: TRBV6-5; J: TRBJ1-2; D: TRBD1; length: 13; CDR3: CASSYGTEDGYTF
V: TRBV29-1; J: TRBJ1-4; D: NA; length: 12; CDR3: CSVVHPGGKLFF
V: TRBV7-8; J: TRBJ1-1; D: NA; length: 13; CDR3: CASSQRGTTEAFF
V: TRBV18; J: TRBJ1-2; D: NA; length: 14; CDR3: CASSPPAANYGYTF
V: TRBV7-9; J: TRBJ1-2; D: NA; length: 14; CDR3: CASSLAGTTYGYTF
V: TRBV5-4; J: TRBJ2-3; D: TRBD2; length: 16; CDR3: CASSSQRGASTDTQYF
V: TRBV9; J: TRBJ1-2; D: TRBD1; length: 14; CDR3: CASSPRTGGGGYTF
V: TRBV2; J: TRBJ1-3; D: NA; length: 13; CDR3: CASRLTLGNTIYF
V: TRBV19; J: TRBJ2-7; D: TRBD1; length: 14; CDR3: CASSRTGQGYEQYF
V: TRBV7-8; J: TRBJ1-2; D: TRBD1; length: 16; CDR3: CASQGGYRAQNYGYTF
V: TRBV4-2; J: TRBJ2-7; D: TRBD2; length: 15; CDR3: CASSPSGSRSYEQYF
V: TRBV7-6; J: TRBJ2-5; D: NA; length: 14; CDR3: CASSRGTAGETQYF
V: TRBV11-1; J: TRBJ2-3; D: TRBD2; length: 16; CDR3: CASSHLSGRSTDTQYF
V: TRBV6-1; J: TRBJ2-1; D: NA; length: 15; CDR3: CASRGQRRSYNEQFF
V: TRBV25-1; J: TRBJ2-5; D: TRBD1; length: 15; CDR3: CASSSDRDTQETQYF
V: TRBV6-6; J: TRBJ2-3; D: NA; length: 14; CDR3: CATQGSFLTDTQYF
V: TRBV13; J: TRBJ1-6; D: TRBD1; length: 14; CDR3: CASSRQGDRSPLHF
V: TRBV28; J: TRBJ1-3; D: TRBD1; length: 16; CDR3: CASSLTGTGTGNTIYF
V: TRBV10-2; J: TRBJ1-1; D: NA; length: 17; CDR3: CASSDDWSGGENTEAFF
V: TRBV4-2; J: TRBJ2-7; D: TRBD1; length: 17; CDR3: CASSPLWGAGGSDEQYF
V: TRBV6-5; J: TRBJ1-1; D: NA; length: 12; CDR3: CASSRGKSNAFF
V: TRBV5-1; J: TRBJ1-1; D: NA; length: 17; CDR3: CASSPYRVGQMDTEAFF
V: TRBV19; J: TRBJ2-2; D: NA; length: 15; CDR3: CASRNSGSAVGELFF
V: TRBV30; J: TRBJ2-7; D: NA; length: 15; CDR3: CAWSEGIASPERQYF
V: TRBV2; J: TRBJ1-4; D: TRBD1; length: 17; CDR3: CASSWRTLGQTNEKLFF
V: TRBV11-2; J: TRBJ2-4; D: NA; length: 14; CDR3: CASTETLAKNIQYF
V: TRBV10-3; J: TRBJ1-1; D: NA; length: 14; CDR3: CAISEPDGGTEAFF
V: TRBV27; J: TRBJ2-3; D: TRBD2; length: 16; CDR3: CASSFASGRAGDTQYF
V: TRBV4-1; J: TRBJ1-1; D: NA; length: 13; CDR3: CASSQTGNTEAFF
V: TRBV6-6; J: TRBJ1-5; D: TRBD1; length: 15; CDR3: CASSPDRISNQPQHF
V: TRBV5-6; J: TRBJ2-2; D: NA; length: 14; CDR3: CASSIGSWTGELFF
V: TRBV25-1; J: TRBJ2-2; D: NA; length: 13; CDR3: CASAQVTTGELFF
V: TRBV6-5; J: TRBJ2-7; D: NA; length: 12; CDR3: CASSDRLGEQYF
V: TRBV4-1; J: TRBJ2-1; D: TRBD2; length: 18; CDR3: CASSQDFGLADPYNEQFF
V: TRBV28; J: TRBJ2-7; D: TRBD1; length: 14; CDR3: CASTLTSGGYEQYF
V: TRBV4-1; J: TRBJ2-7; D: TRBD2; length: 16; CDR3: CASSQATLAGNYEQYF
V: TRBV15; J: TRBJ2-7; D: TRBD2; length: 14; CDR3: CATSSWGRGLGMDF
V: TRBV27; J: TRBJ1-5; D: NA; length: 13; CDR3: CASFGQTNQPQHF
V: TRBV5-1; J: TRBJ2-7; D: TRBD2; length: 15; CDR3: CASSLEAGAPGEQYF
V: TRBV28; J: TRBJ2-7; D: NA; length: 13; CDR3: CAARDTLTYEQYF
V: TRBV5-1; J: TRBJ1-2; D: NA; length: 13; CDR3: CASSLEQNDGYTF
V: TRBV28; J: TRBJ1-2; D: TRBD1; length: 13; CDR3: CASIRTGGDGYTF
V: TRBV19; J: TRBJ1-2; D: NA; length: 13; CDR3: CASSPANGWGYTF
V: TRBV9; J: TRBJ2-2; D: TRBD1; length: 16; CDR3: CASSGGQGIGTGELFF
V: TRBV7-2; J: TRBJ2-7; D: NA; length: 15; CDR3: CASSSHTTGGNEQYF
V: TRBV25-1; J: TRBJ2-7; D: TRBD2; length: 14; CDR3: CASSASGSSYEQYF
V: TRBV5-4; J: TRBJ1-1; D: NA; length: 14; CDR3: CASGPGSQDTEAFF
V: TRBV27; J: TRBJ1-2; D: NA; length: 12; CDR3: CASSAPGNGYTF
V: TRBV2; J: TRBJ2-2; D: TRBD1; length: 16; CDR3: CAIPGQALSNTGELFF
V: TRBV7-9; J: TRBJ1-6; D: TRBD1; length: 12; CDR3: CASAGGNSPLHF
V: TRBV5-1; J: TRBJ2-7; D: NA; length: 12; CDR3: CASSPQGNEQYF
V: TRBV4-1; J: TRBJ1-2; D: TRBD1; length: 15; CDR3: CASSQDPGGAYGYTF